This passage covers 21 T cell receptor beta chains from one sample sequenced in a study of blood T cell repertoires in COVID-19. Sequencing used immunoSEQ multiplex PCR; TCRdb keeps in-frame clones, though not all of them. The repertoire consists of 200,000 to 250,000 clones, with roughly four fifths occurring once and the leading ten covering roughly 3.4%. Input material: peripheral blood. The receptors were sampled from a woman between 18 and 29 years old with acute or convalescent COVID-19.

This clone was found many times. The V call is TRBV6-6, the J call TRBJ2-7, with TRBD2 as a possible D gene (6 bases). The V and J ends lost 0 bases and 3 bases respectively, with 15 bases between them. Germline lookup yields CDR1 MNHNY and CDR2 SVGAGI (reference sequence). This CDR3 comprises 16 residues. CDR3 bases: TGTGCCAGCAGTTACTCGTCTCGCGGGACGTTCTACGAGCAGTACTTC. Residues: CASSYSSRGTFYEQYF.

This clone was counted a few times. V is TRBV7-2 and J is TRBJ1-5; 9 bases match TRBD1. Germline-derived CDR1 and CDR2 are SGHTA and FQGNSA. V shed 1 base and J 6 bases; nucleotides not matched to a gene: 4. The length of the CDR3 is 15 residues. The CDR3 sequence is CASSLVQGAGQPQHF. CDR3 in DNA: TGTGCCAGCAGCTTAGTACAGGGGGCGGGTCAGCCCCAGCATTTT.

The chain employs TRBV10-3 and TRBJ2-7; 10 nucleotides match TRBD2. The germline V gene has CDR1 ENHRY and CDR2 SYGVKD. CDR3 length equals 16 residues. V shed 7 bases, J shed 4 bases, and the junction held 13 bases outside the gene matches. CDR3 amino acids: CAITNDLAGVGYEQYF. The CDR3 nucleotides read TGTGCCATCACCAACGACCTAGCGGGAGTGGGGTACGAGCAGTACTTC.

The table lists this clone with many counts. V is TRBV4-3 and J is TRBJ2-2; possibly TRBD1 for D (6 bases). This CDR3 contains 16 residues. Trimming shortened V by 0 bases and J by 4 bases, and 12 bases separated the two germline ends. Germline CDR1 reads LGHNA; CDR2 reads YSLEER. The CDR3: CASSQDRGYSTGELFF. In DNA, the CDR3 is TGCGCCAGCAGCCAAGACAGGGGTTATTCCACCGGGGAGCTGTTTTTT.

The chain is built from TRBV7-2 and TRBJ1-2; TRBD1 aligns across 7 bases. The CDR3 covers 15 residues. V was clipped by 3 bases and J by 1 base; unmatched bases: 5. The germline V gene encodes CDR1 SGHTA and CDR2 FQGNSA. The CDR3 sequence: CASSFSGTDNYGYTF. In DNA, the CDR3 is TGTGCCAGCAGCTTTAGCGGGACAGATAACTATGGCTACACCTTC.

The V gene is TRBV21-1, the J gene TRBJ2-1; the listed D gene, TRBD2, was not tested against the DNA. TRBV21-1 is termed a pseudogene. There are 19 residues in the CDR3. In nucleotides, the CDR3 is TGTGCCAGCAGCAAAGGGACGGGAGGGCCCCATAGAACCTACAATGAGCAGTTCTTC. Amino acid sequence: CASSKGTGGPHRTYNEQFF.

V gene TRBV5-1 combines with J gene TRBJ1-1; weak D call: TRBD1 (6 bases). The CDR3 extends over 15 amino acids. V lost 0 bases and J 3 bases, leaving 12 bases between the germline ends. Germline V gene lookup returns CDR1 SGHRS and CDR2 YFSETQ. The CDR3 DNA is TGCGCCAGCAGCTTGGGACAGGCCTGGGACACTGAAGCTTTCTTT. This codes for CASSLGQAWDTEAFF.

The genes are TRBV18 and TRBJ2-3; 11 bases match TRBD2. The junction had 8 bases not matched to a gene; V was cut back by 2 bases and J by 4 bases. The length of the CDR3 is 17 residues. The V gene's germline CDR1 is KGHSH and CDR2 LQKENI. CDR3: CASSPTGLAGGADTQYF. The CDR3 bases are TGTGCCAGCTCACCAACCGGGCTAGCGGGAGGTGCAGATACGCAGTATTTT.

This chain joins TRBV19 and TRBJ2-3; maybe TRBD2 (6 bases). This CDR3 has 15 residues. Germline assignment: CDR1 LNHDA and CDR2 SQIVND (reference sequence). Trimming stripped 3 bases from V and 1 base from J, with 11 bases between. The CDR3 nucleotides are TGTGCCAGTAGTATTCGTCCGGGAGGCACAGATACGCAGTATTTT. This encodes CASSIRPGGTDTQYF.

As for this clone: Germline and junction disagree at one end, which may indicate a read error. The J gene is TRBJ1-3, the V gene TRBV7-8, with 9 bases fitting TRBD1. This CDR3 region has 15 residues. Germline CDR1 is SGHVS and CDR2 is FQNEAQ. Here the CDR3 reads CTSSPGTGPGNTIYF. In DNA, the CDR3 is TGTACCAGCAGCCCGGGGACAGGGCCTGGAAACACCATATATTTT.

The chain links TRBV5-5 to TRBJ1-1, with TRBD1 as a possible D gene (6 bases). The CDR3 extends over 15 amino acids. Per the germline V gene, CDR1 is SGHKS and CDR2 is YYEKEE (reference sequence). Between the trimmed V and J ends, which lost 2 bases and 4 bases, there was a span of 15 bases. DNA for the CDR3: TGTGCCAGCAGCTTCTGGGACACCGTCGGCACTGAAGCTTTCTTT. This translates into CASSFWDTVGTEAFF. Full variable domain (rest looked up from reference TRBV5-5 and TRBJ1-1): DAGVTQSPTHLIKTRGQQVTLRCSPISGHKSVSWYQQVLGQGPQFIFQYYEKEERGRGNFPDRFSARQFPNYSSELNVNALLLGDSALYLCASSFWDTVGTEAFFGQGTRLTVV.

CDR3 residues: CASSLLDRDGSEDGYTF. The CDR3 DNA is TGTGCCAGCAGCCTTCTGGACAGGGACGGGAGCGAGGATGGCTACACCTTC. This chain uses TRBV7-8 with TRBJ1-2, with TRBD1 matching 8 bases. V shed 5 bases and J 6 bases; nucleotides not matched to a gene: 17. Per the germline V gene, CDR1 is SGHVS and CDR2 is FQNEAQ. There are 17 residues in the CDR3.

This clone showed up just a few times. The CDR3 sequence: CASSQEIDRADTQYF. For the CDR3, the DNA is TGTGCCAGCAGCCAAGAAATCGACAGGGCAGATACGCAGTATTTT. This rearrangement joins TRBV3-1 (or the pseudogene TRBV3-2) to TRBJ2-3; 7 bases agree with TRBD1. V lost 0 bases, J lost 4 bases, and 4 bases stayed unmatched. The CDR3 sequence is 15 residues long. Germline CDR1 reads LGHDT; CDR2 reads YNNKEL (reference sequence).

The chain is built from TRBV6-5 and TRBJ2-1; 9 bases are shared with TRBD1. The CDR3 consists of 14 residues. The V and J ends lost 5 bases and 7 bases, in that order; junction bases with no gene match: 6. Germline CDR1 is MNHEY and CDR2 is SVGAGI. Here the CDR3 DNA reads TGTGCCAGCAGTCCGGGACAGGGAAGAAATGAGCAGTTCTTC. Amino acid sequence: CASSPGQGRNEQFF.

This clone was observed a few times. The genes are TRBV7-9 and TRBJ1-1; TRBD1 is a possible D gene (6 bases). This CDR3 is built from 16 residues. Trimming left V 2 bases short and J 1 base short, with 14 bases between. Per germline, CDR1 SEHNR and CDR2 FQNEAQ (reference sequence). As DNA, the CDR3 is TGTGCCAGCAGCTTATCGACAGGAACCCCGAACACTGAAGCTTTCTTT. Its translation: CASSLSTGTPNTEAFF.

The table lists this clone with a few counts. The rearrangement joins TRBV25-1 to TRBJ1-4; 8 bases are shared with TRBD1. V shed 6 bases and J 8 bases; nucleotides not matched to a gene: 11. This CDR3 spans 15 amino acids. Germline assignment: CDR1 MGHDK and CDR2 SYGVNS. The CDR3 coding sequence is TGTGCCAGCAGGAAGATAGGACAGGGCAACGAAAAACTGTTTTTT. It specifies CASRKIGQGNEKLFF.

The table lists this clone with a count of one. The CDR3 spells CASSFPYDRWGNQPQHF. DNA of the CDR3: TGTGCCAGCAGTTTCCCTTACGACAGGTGGGGGAATCAGCCCCAGCATTTT. The V call is TRBV28, the J call TRBJ1-5; tentatively, D is TRBD1 (6 bases). This CDR3 comprises 17 residues. V lost 3 bases and J 4 bases, leaving 19 bases between the germline ends. Germline-derived CDR1 and CDR2 are MDHEN and SYDVKM.

In DNA form, the CDR3 reads TGTGCCAGCAGTGAATATTTTTCGGGCAGCGGCGCTGGCTACACCTTC. This gives the protein CASSEYFSGSGAGYTF. The chain recombines TRBV25-1 with TRBJ1-2; D ambiguous. CDR3 length: 16 amino acids. Trimming took 0 bases from V and 7 from J, leaving 18 bases between them. Germline assignment: CDR1 MGHDK and CDR2 SYGVNS.

The chain is built from TRBV12-5 and TRBJ2-7; TRBD1 matches 8 bases. The germline V gene encodes CDR1 LGHNT and CDR2 FRNRAP. Trimming at V came to 7 bases and at J to 2 bases, leaving 7 bases not matched to a gene. There are 14 residues in the CDR3. For the CDR3, the DNA is TGTGCTAGTGCCCCGGGACAGGACCCCTACGAGCAGTACTTC. It codes for CASAPGQDPYEQYF.

The chain has TRBV6-2 or TRBV6-3 and TRBJ1-2, with a weak D call TRBD1 (5 bases). The V end was cut by 5 bases, the J end by 4 bases, with 32 bases between. Germline loops: CDR1 MNHEY, CDR2 SVGEGT. CDR3 length equals 20 residues. CDR3 DNA: TGTGCCAGCAGTCTTCACCCCACAAGGGGTTTTTCACGCAGGACCTATGGCTACACCTTC. It encodes CASSLHPTRGFSRRTYGYTF.

This chain connects TRBV7-3 to TRBJ1-2; TRBD1 is a possible D gene (5 bases). There are 13 residues in the CDR3. Trimming removed 2 bases at V and 8 bases at J, with 12 bases between. The germline V gene has CDR1 SGHTA and CDR2 FQGTGA. The CDR3 is CASSLGGDGGYTF. CDR3 nucleotide sequence: TGTGCCAGCAGCTTAGGAGGGGATGGCGGCTACACCTTC.